This T cell receptor (beta chain) comes out of a study of blood T cell repertoires in COVID-19. The data were produced by immunoSEQ multiplex PCR, yet TCRdb's version contains in-frame clones alone and is incomplete. The table has roughly 190,000 clones, around 80% seen once. The trim removed 1 base at V and 4 bases at J, leaving 5 bases unmatched. CDR3 size: 16 residues. CDR1 SGHAT and CDR2 FQNNGV come from the germline V gene. The sequenced sample was peripheral blood. The TCR sequence derives from a man aged 55 to 70 with acute or convalescent COVID-19. This chain connects TRBV11-2 to TRBJ2-2, with 8 positions matching TRBD2. The CDR3 is CASSLGSGGVTGELFF. The CDR3 nucleotides read TGTGCCAGCAGCTTAGGGTCGGGAGGGGTCACCGGGGAGCTGTTTTTT.